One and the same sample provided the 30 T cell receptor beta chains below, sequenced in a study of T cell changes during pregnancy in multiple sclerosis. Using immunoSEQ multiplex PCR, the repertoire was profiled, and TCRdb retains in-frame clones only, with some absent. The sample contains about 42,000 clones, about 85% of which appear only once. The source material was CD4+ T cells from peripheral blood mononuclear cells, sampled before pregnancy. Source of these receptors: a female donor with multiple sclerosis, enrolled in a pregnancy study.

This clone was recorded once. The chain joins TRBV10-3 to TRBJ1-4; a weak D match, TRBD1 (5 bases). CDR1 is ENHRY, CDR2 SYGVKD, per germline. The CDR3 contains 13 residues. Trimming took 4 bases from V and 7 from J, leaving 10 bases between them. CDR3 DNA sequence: TGTGCCATCAGTGTCAGGGATGGTGAAAAACTGTTTTTT. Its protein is CAISVRDGEKLFF.

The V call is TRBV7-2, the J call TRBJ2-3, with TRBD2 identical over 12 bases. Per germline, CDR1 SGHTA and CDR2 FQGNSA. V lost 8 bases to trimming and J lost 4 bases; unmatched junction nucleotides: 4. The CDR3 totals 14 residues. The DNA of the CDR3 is TGTGCCAGCGCTCTAGCGGGGGGGCCAGATACGCAGTATTTT. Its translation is CASALAGGPDTQYF.

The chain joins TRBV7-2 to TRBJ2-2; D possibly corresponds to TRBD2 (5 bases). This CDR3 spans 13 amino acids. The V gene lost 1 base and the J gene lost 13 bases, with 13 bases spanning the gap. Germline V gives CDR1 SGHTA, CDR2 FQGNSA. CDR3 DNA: TGTGCCAGCAGCTTAGTCCGCAGCGGAGGGCTGTTTTTT. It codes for CASSLVRSGGLFF.

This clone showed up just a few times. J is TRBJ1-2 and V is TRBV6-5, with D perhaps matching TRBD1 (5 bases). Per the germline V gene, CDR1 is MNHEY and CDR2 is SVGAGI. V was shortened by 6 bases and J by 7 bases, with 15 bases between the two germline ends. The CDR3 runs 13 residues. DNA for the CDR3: TGTGCCAGCAGGCCAGGGTTTTTAGGTGGCTACACCTTC. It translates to CASRPGFLGGYTF.

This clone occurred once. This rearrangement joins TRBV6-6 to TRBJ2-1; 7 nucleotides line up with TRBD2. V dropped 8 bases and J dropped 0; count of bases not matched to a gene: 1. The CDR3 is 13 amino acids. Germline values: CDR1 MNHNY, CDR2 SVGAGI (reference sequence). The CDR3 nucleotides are TGTGCCAGCGGGGGGGGCTCCTACAATGAGCAGTTCTTC. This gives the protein CASGGGSYNEQFF.

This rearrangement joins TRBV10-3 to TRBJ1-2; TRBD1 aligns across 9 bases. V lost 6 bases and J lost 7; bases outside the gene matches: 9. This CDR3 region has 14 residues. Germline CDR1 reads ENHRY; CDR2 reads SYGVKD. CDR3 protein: CAIRGTGKDFGYTF. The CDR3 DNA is TGTGCCATCAGGGGGACAGGGAAAGACTTTGGCTACACCTTC.

CDR3: CASGLVVAHTGNEQFF. In nucleotides, the CDR3 is TGTGCTAGTGGTTTGGTAGTGGCTCACACGGGCAATGAGCAGTTCTTC. The chain recombines TRBV12-5 with TRBJ2-1; D remains unclear. V was trimmed by 0 bases and J by 6 bases, leaving 15 bases between them. This CDR3 is 16 amino acids long. Per germline, CDR1 LGHNT and CDR2 FRNRAP.

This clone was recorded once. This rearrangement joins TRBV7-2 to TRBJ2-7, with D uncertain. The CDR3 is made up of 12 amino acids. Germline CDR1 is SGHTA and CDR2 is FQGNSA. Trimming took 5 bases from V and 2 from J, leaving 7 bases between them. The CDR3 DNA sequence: TGTGCCAGCAGCGTAACAGCCTACGAGCAGTACTTC. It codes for CASSVTAYEQYF. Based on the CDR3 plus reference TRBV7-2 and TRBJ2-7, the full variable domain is GAGVSQSPSNKVTEKGKDVELRCDPISGHTALYWYRQSLGQGLEFLIYFQGNSAPDKSGLPSDRFSAERTGGSVSTLTIQRTQQEDSAVYLCASSVTAYEQYFGPGTRLTVT.

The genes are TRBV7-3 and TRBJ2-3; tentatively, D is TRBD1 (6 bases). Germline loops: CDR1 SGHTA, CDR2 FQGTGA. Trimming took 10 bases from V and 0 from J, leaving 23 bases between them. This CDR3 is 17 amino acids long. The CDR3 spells CATRGGGSMTSTDTQYF. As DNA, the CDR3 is TGTGCCACCAGGGGCGGAGGATCCATGACTAGCACAGATACGCAGTATTTT.

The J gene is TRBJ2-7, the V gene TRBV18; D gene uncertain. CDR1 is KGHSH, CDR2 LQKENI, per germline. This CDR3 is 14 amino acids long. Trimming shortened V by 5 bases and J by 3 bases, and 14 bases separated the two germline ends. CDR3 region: CASSATSLSYEQYF. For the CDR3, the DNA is TGTGCCAGCTCAGCAACTTCCTTGAGCTACGAGCAGTACTTC. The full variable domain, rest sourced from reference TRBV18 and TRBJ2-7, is NAGVMQNPRHLVRRRGQEARLRCSPMKGHSHVYWYRQLPEEGLKFMVYLQKENIIDESGMPKERFSAEFPKEGPSILRIQQVVRGDSAAYFCASSATSLSYEQYFGPGTRLTVT.

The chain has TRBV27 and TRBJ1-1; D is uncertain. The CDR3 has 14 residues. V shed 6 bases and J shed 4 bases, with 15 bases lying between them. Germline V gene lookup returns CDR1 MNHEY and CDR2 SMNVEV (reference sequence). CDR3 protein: CASSRGGIGTEAFF. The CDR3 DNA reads TGTGCCAGCAGCCGAGGCGGGATCGGCACTGAAGCTTTCTTT.

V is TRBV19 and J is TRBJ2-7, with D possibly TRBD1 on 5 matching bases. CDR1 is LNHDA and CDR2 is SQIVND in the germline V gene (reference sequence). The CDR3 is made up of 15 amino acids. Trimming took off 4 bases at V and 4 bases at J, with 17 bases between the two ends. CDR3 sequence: CASSTELYRSYEQYF. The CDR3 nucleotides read TGTGCCAGTAGTACCGAACTGTACAGGAGTTACGAGCAGTACTTC.

The CDR3 loop is CASSSLTDRVGNQPQHF. DNA for the CDR3: TGTGCCAGTAGTTCCCTAACGGACAGGGTGGGCAATCAGCCCCAGCATTTT. The rearrangement links TRBV19 to TRBJ1-5, with 8 positions matching TRBD1. This CDR3 comprises 17 residues. The germline CDR1 and CDR2 sequences are LNHDA and SQIVND (reference sequence). J gave up 2 bases and V 5 bases, and 11 bases lay outside the gene matches.

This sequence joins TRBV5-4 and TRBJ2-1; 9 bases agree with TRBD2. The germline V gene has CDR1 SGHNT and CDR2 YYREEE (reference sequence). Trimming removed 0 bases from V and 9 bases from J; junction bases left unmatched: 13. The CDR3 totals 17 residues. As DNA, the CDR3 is TGTGCCAGCAGCTTGGAGTCTGAAGCGGGAGGACACTTTGAGCAGTTCTTC. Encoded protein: CASSLESEAGGHFEQFF.

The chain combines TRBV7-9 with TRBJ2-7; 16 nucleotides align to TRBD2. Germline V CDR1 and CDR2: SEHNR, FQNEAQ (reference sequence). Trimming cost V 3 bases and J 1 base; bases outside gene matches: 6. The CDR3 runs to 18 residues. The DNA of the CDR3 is TGTGCCAGCAGCTTCGGGACTAGCGGGAGGGCCAATTCCTACGAGCAGTACTTC. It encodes CASSFGTSGRANSYEQYF.

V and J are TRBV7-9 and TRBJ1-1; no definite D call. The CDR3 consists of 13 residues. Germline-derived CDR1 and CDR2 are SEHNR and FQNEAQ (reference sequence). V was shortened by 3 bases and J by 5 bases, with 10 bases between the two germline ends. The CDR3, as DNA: TGTGCCAGCAGCTTTGGGCAGGTGACTGAAGCTTTCTTT. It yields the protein CASSFGQVTEAFF. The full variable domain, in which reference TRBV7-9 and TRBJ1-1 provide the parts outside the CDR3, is DTGVSQNPRHKITKRGQNVTFRCDPISEHNRLYWYRQTLGQGPEFLTYFQNEAQLEKSRLLSDRFSAERPKGSFSTLEIQRTEQGDSAMYLCASSFGQVTEAFFGQGTRLTVV.

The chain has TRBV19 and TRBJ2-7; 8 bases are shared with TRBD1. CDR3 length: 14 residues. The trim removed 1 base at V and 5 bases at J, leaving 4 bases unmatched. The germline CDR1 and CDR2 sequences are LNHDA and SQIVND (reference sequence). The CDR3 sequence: CASSIVGQGNEQYF. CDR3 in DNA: TGTGCCAGTAGTATAGTCGGACAGGGAAACGAGCAGTACTTC.

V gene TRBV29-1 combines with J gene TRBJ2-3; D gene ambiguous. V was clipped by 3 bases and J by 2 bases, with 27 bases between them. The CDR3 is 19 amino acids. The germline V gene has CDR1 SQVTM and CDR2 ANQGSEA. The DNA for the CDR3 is TGCAGCGTTGATAGAGTCTCGTCGAAACCGCAACAGATCACAGATACGCAGTATTTT. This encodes CSVDRVSSKPQQITDTQYF.

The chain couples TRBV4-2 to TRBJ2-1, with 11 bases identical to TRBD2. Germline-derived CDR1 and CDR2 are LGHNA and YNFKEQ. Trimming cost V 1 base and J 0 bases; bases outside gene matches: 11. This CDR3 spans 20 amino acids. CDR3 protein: CASSQASASGGLSSYNEQFF. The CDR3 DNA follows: TGTGCCAGCAGCCAAGCCTCGGCTAGCGGGGGGCTAAGCTCCTACAATGAGCAGTTCTTC.

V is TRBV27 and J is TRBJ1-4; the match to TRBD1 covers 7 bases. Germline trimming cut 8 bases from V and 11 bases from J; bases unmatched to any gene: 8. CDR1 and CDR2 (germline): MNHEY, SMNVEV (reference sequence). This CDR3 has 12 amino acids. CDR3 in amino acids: CASGFDREKLFF. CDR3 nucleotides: TGTGCCAGCGGATTCGACAGGGAGAAACTGTTTTTT.

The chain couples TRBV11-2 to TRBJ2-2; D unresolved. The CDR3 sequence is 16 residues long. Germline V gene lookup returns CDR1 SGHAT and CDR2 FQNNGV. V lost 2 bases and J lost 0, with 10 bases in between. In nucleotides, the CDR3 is TGTGCCAGCAGCTTAAATCAGGATCCGAACACCGGGGAGCTGTTTTTT. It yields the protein CASSLNQDPNTGELFF.

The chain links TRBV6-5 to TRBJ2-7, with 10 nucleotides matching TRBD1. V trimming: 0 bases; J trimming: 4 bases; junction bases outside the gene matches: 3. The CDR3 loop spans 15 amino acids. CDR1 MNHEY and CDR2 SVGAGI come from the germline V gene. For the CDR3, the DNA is TGTGCCAGCAGTTACTCGGGACAGGGGTGGTACGAGCAGTACTTC. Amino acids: CASSYSGQGWYEQYF.

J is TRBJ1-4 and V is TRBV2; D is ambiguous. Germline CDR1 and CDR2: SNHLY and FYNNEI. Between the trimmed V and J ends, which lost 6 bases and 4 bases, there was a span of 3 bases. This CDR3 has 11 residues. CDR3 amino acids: CASRYNEKLFF. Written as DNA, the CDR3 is TGTGCCAGCAGATATAATGAAAAACTGTTTTTT.

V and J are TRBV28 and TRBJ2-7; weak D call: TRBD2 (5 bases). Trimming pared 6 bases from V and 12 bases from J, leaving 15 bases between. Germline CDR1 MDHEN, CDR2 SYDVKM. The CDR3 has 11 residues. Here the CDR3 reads CASSYRERPYF. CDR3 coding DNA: TGTGCCAGCAGCTACCGGGAACGTCCGTACTTC.

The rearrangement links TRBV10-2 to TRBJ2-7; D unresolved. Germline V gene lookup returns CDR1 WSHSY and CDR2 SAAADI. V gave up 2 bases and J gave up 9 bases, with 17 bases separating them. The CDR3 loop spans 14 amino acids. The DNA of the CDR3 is TGCGCCAGCAGTGAGGGGCTACCCAATTCGTCGCAGTACTTC. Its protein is CASSEGLPNSSQYF.

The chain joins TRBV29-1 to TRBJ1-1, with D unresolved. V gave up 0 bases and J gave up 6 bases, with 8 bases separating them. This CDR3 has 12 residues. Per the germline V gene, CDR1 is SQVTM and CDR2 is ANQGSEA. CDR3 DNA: TGCAGCGTTGAAGATAGTGAACCTGAAGCTTTCTTT. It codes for CSVEDSEPEAFF.

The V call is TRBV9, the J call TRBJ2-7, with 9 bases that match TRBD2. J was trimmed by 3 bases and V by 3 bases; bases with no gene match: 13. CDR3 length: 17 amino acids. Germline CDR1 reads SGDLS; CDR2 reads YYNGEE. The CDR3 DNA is TGTGCCAGCAGCGCCCGTCCCACCCTAGCGGGAAGCTACGAGCAGTACTTC. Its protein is CASSARPTLAGSYEQYF.

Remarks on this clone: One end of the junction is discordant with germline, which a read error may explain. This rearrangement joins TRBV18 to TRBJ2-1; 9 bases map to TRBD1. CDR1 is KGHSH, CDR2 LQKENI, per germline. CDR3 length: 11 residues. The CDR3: CASNARDRVIF. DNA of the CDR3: TGTGCCAGCAATGCCCGGGACAGGGTGATCTTC.

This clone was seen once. CDR3 bases: TGTGCCAGTAGTATGCGGAGGAACACTGAAGCTTTCTTT. Protein sequence: CASSMRRNTEAFF. This sequence joins TRBV19 and TRBJ1-1, with D uncertain. The V and J ends lost 3 bases and 1 base respectively, with 6 bases between them. CDR1 and CDR2 (germline): LNHDA, SQIVND (reference sequence). The CDR3 sequence is 13 residues long.

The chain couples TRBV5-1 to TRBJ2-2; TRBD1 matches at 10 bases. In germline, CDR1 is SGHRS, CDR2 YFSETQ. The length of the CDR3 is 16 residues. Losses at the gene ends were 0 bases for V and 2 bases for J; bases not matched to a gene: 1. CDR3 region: CASSLGQGANTGELFF. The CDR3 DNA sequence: TGCGCCAGCAGCTTGGGACAGGGGGCTAACACCGGGGAGCTGTTTTTT. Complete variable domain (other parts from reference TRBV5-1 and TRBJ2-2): KAGVTQTPRYLIKTRGQQVTLSCSPISGHRSVSWYQQTPGQGLQFLFEYFSETQRNKGNFPGRFSGRQFSNSRSEMNVSTLELGDSALYLCASSLGQGANTGELFFGEGSRLTVL.